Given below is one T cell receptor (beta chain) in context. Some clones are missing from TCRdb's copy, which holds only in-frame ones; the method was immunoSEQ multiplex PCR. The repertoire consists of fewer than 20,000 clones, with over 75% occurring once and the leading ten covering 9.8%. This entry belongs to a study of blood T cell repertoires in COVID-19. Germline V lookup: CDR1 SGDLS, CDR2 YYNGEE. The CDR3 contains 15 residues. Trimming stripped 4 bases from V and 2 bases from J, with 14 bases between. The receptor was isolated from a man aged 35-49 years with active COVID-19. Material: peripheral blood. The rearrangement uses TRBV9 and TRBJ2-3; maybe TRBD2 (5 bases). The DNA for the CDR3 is TGTGCCAGCAGCAAGGACTGGCCGGTCACAGATACGCAGTATTTT. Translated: CASSKDWPVTDTQYF.